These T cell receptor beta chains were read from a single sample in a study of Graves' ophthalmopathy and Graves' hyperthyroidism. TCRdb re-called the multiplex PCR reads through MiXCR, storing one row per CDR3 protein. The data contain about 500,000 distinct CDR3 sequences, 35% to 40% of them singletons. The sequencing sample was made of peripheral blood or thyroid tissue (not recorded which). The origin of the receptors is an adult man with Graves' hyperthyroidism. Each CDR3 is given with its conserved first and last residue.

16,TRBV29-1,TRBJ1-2,CSVGPRLGITNYGYTF
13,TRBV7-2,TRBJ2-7,CASSLGQGAEQYF
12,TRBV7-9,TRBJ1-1,CASSSLGSEAFF
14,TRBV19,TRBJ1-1,CASTRDRGQTEAFF
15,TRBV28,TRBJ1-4,CASLGTGWPNEKLLF
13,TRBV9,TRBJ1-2,CASSSDRTYGYTF
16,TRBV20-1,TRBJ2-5,CSARGTSGAFQETQYF
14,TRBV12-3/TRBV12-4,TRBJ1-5,CASSRGSNNQPQHF
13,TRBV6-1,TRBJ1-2,CASSEGGNYGYTF
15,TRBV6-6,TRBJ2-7,CASSYSVDRDYEQYF
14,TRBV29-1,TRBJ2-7,CSYLRPGKGYEQYF
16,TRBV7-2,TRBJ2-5,CASSPSLDREKETQYF
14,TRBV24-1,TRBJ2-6,CASSQKAGADVLTF
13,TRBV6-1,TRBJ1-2,CASSVTGLYGYTF
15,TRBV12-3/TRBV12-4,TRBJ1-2,CASSRLGRGHGGYTF
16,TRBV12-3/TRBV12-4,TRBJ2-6,CASRDDRASGANVLTF
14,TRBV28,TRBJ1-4,CASRPTGTEEKLFF
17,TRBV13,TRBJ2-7,CASSLRGTLAGFYEQYF
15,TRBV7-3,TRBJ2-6,CASSPNRVGANVLTF
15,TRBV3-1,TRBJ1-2,CASSLTGQGIYGYTF
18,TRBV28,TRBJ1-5,CASSSPQGQGLSNQPQHF
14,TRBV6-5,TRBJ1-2,CASGRGPANYGYTF
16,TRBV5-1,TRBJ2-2,CASVPGGTGGNGELFF
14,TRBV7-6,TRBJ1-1,CASSHGTGNTEAFF
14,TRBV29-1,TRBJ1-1,CSVGQGVLNTEAFF